Included here is one T cell receptor beta chain sequence, with context. This sample is part of a study of cytotoxic CD8 clonotypes in ibrutinib-treated CLL. This CDR3 has 16 amino acids. Trimming pared 4 bases from V and 2 bases from J, leaving 15 bases between. In germline, CDR1 is WSHSY, CDR2 SAAADI. The method was immunoSEQ multiplex PCR; TCRdb's version includes in-frame clones alone and lacks a portion of them. The sample consists of approximately 190,000 clones, 75% to 85% of them appearing once. This chain uses TRBV10-2 with TRBJ2-1; D uncertain. The input for sequencing was PBMCs, taken after 12 months of ibrutinib treatment. The clonotype comes from a human donor with chronic lymphocytic leukemia. The CDR3 nucleotides are TGCGCCAGCAGTGGTTCCAGCGCCCCTCCCTACAATGAGCAGTTCTTC. This encodes CASSGSSAPPYNEQFF.